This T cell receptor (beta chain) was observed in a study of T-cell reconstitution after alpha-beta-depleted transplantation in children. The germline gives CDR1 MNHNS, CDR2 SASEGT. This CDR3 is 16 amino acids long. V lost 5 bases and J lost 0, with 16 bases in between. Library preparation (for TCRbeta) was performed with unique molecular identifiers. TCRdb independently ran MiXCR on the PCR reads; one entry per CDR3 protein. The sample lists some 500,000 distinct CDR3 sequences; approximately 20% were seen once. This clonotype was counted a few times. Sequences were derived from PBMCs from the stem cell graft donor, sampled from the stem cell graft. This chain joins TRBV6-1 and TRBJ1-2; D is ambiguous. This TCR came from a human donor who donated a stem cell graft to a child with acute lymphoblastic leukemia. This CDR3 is CASSHGRAGTNYGYTF. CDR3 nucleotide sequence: TGTGCCAGCAGTCATGGTCGGGCAGGAACTAACTATGGCTACACCTTC.